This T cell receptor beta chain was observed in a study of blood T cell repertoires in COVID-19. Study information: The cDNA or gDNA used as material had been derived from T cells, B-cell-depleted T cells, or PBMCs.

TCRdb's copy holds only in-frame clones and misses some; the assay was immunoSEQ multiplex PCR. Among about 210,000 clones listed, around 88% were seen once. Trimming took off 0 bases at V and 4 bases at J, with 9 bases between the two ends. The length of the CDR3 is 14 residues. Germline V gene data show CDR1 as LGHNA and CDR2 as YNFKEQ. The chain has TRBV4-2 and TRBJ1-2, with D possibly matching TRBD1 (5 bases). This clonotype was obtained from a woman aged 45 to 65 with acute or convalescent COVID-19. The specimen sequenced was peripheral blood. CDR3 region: CASSQDQQAYGYTF. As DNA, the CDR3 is TGTGCCAGCAGCCAAGATCAACAGGCCTATGGCTACACCTTC.